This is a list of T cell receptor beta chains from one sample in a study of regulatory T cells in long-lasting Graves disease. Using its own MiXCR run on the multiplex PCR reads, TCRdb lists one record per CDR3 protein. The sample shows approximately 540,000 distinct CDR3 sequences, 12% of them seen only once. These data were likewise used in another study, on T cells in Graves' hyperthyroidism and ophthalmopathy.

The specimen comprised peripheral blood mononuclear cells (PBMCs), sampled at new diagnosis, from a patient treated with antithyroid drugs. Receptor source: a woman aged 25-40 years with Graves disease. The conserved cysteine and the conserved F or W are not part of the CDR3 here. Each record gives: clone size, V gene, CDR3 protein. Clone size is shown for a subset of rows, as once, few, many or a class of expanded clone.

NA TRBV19 ASRSGQGFTDTQY
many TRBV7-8 ASSLVSRTGPNTEAF
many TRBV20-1 SARFPLAGDEQY
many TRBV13 ASGTDRVSREQY
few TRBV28 ASSPGGRNGEQY
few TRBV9 ASSVEVDRTNSPLH
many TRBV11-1 ASSFSGLAGDTQY
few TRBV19 ASSDVHGGYYTEAF
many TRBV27 ASSLFTGGGTEAF
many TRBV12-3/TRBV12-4 ASRLRDRVNEKLF
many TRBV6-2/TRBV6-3 ASGAHINLNYGYT
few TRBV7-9 ATRDSINYGYT
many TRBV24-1 ATSPDGRMNTEAF
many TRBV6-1 ASSRDRVYYEQY
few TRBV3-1 ASSQANYVYNEQF
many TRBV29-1 SVAGTSGRGTDTQY
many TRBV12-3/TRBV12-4 ASSFSGGSSYEQY
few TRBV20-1 SAEPGLAASYNEQF
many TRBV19 ASSKELAGAGWEETQY
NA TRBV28 ASSLYNGQF
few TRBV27 ASSYGYRYEQY
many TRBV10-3 AIGVNEGAGATGELF